This TCR beta chain was documented in a study of blood T cell repertoires in COVID-19. Study context: Both acute and convalescent COVID-19 samples were obtained from the United States, Italy and Spain.

In the study's own analysis: Estimation of nucleated cell counts relied on the amplification of reference gene primers. Method: immunoSEQ multiplex PCR; TCRdb's copy keeps in-frame clones and lacks some. The DNA was the basis for D and trimming; V, J and clone size are from that table. The sample contains about 140,000 clones, around 89% of which appear only once. Followed over time, Seattle patients had been enrolled while infection was active. The clonotype comes from a human donor with COVID-19, enrolled during active disease. The donor label of this sample is uncertain. Material: peripheral blood.

This CDR3 is CASSLALTGEKLFF. The CDR3 nucleotides are TGTGCCAGCAGCTTAGCCCTCACAGGGGAAAAACTGTTTTTT. V usage is TRBV11-2 and J usage is TRBJ1-4; maybe TRBD1 (6 bases). The CDR3 is 14 amino acids. Trimming took off 1 base at V and 8 bases at J, with 11 bases between the two ends. Germline V gene sequence: CDR1 SGHAT, CDR2 FQNNGV.